This TCR beta chain was observed in a study of T cells in narcolepsy. Study-wide results and limits: Autoreactive clone sequences were missing from some blood memory CD4+ repertoires. Autoreactive clonotypes reportedly recurred in blood of same and different patients, not controls. Autoreactive HCRT-specific and TRIB2-specific clonotypes were marked in same-patient CSF-versus-blood CD4+ comparisons.

TCRdb's table, derived via immunoSEQ multiplex PCR, lists solely in-frame clones and lacks some. The sample shows over 40,000 clones, about 87% of them seen only once. This clone occurred a few times. Its specificity is not known. The source of this sequence is a human donor with narcolepsy. The specimen was CD45RA- memory CD4+ T cells from PBMCs.

CDR3 residues: CASGVGLGGGESGANVLTF. CDR3 DNA: TGCGCCAGCGGAGTGGGATTGGGTGGGGGAGAGAGTGGGGCCAACGTCCTGACTTTC. V usage is TRBV10-2 and J usage is TRBJ2-6, with D possibly being TRBD1 or TRBD2 (5 bases each). This CDR3 has 19 residues. V lost 8 bases and J lost 3, with 26 bases in between. Looked up from germline, CDR1 is WSHSY and CDR2 is SAAADI.